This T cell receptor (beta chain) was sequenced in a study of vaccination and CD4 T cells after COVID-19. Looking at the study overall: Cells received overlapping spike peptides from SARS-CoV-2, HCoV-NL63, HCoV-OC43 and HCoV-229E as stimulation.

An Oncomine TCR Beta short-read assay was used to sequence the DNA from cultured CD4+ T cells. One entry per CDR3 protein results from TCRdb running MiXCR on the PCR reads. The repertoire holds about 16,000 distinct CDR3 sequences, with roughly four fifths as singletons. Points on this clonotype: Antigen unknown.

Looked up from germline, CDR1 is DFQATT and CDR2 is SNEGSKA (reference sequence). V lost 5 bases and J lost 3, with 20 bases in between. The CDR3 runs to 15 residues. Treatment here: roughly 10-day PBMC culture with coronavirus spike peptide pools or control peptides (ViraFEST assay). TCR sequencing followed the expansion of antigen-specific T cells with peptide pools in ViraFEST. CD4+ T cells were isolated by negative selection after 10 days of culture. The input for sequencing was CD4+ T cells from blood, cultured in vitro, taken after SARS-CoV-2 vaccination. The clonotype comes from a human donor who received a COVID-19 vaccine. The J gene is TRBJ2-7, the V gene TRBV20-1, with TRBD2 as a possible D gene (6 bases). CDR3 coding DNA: TGCAGTGCTCCAGTGGACGGGGGACCCGTCTACGAGCAGTACTTC. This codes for CSAPVDGGPVYEQYF.